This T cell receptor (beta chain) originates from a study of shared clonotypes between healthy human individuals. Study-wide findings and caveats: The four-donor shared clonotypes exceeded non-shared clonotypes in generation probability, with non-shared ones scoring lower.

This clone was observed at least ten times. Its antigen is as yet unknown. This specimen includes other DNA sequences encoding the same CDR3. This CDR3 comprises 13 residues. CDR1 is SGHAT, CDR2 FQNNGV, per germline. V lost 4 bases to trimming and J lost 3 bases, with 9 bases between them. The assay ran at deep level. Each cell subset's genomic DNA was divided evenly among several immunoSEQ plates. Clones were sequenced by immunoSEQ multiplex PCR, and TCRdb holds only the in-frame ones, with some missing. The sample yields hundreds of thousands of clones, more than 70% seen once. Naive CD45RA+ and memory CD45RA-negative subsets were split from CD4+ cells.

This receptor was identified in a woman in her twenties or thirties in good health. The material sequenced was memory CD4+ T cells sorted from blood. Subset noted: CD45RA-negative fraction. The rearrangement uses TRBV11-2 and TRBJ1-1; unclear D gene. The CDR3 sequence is CASSSQRDTEAFF. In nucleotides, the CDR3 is TGTGCCAGCAGCTCACAGCGGGACACTGAAGCTTTCTTT.